One and the same sample provided the 22 T cell receptor beta chains below, sequenced in a study of blood T cells in healthy people across ages (dated by TCRdb to the mid-2010s). Libraries were made using 5' RACE. Sequencing relied on an Illumina HiSeq 2500. A second about 7 to 12 cycle PCR used a sample-barcoded 5' primer and a J-beta primer mix. TCRdb trimmed the raw reads at Q25, called clones with MiXCR and kept productive beta chains. One record per CDR3 amino acid sequence lists the most common genes and DNA. This sample holds around 800,000 distinct CDR3 sequences; about 42% were observed only once. Jointly, the top ten make up around a sixth of the sample. The specimen sequenced was blood. These TCRs come from a man at least 80 years old in good health.

The genes are TRBV20-1 and TRBJ2-1, with 10 bases matching TRBD2. Germline V gene data show CDR1 as DFQATT and CDR2 as SNEGSKA (reference sequence). V trimming: 6 bases; J trimming: 8 bases; junction bases outside the gene matches: 13. The CDR3 is 15 residues long. Here the CDR3 DNA reads TGCAGTGCGCAGCCCCCTAGCGGGAGTGACTATGAGCAGTTCTTC. Translated: CSAQPPSGSDYEQFF.

The rearrangement uses TRBV12-3 or TRBV12-4 and TRBJ2-1, with TRBD2 matching over 13 bases. This CDR3 has 15 residues. V trimming: 2 bases; J trimming: 10 bases; junction bases outside the gene matches: 5. CDR3 sequence (DNA): TGTGCCAGCAGTTTATTGACTAGCGGGAGGAGCGAGCAGTTCTTC. Amino acids: CASSLLTSGRSEQFF.

The sample holds a few counts of this clonotype. The chain recombines TRBV21-1 with TRBJ2-7. TRBV21-1 counts as a pseudogene. There are 14 residues in the CDR3. CDR3 nucleotides: TGTGCCAGCACCCAAGGGGGTTCCGCCTACGAGCAGTACTTC. This sequence encodes CASTQGGSAYEQYF.

V and J are TRBV6-6 and TRBJ2-3; D unresolved. The germline V gene encodes CDR1 MNHNY and CDR2 SVGAGI (reference sequence). Trimming removed 2 bases from V and 2 bases from J, with 8 bases in between. The length of the CDR3 is 14 residues. The DNA of the CDR3 is TGTGCCAGCAGTTACGTCGAAAACACAGATACGCAGTATTTT. Translating it yields CASSYVENTDTQYF.

The rearrangement uses TRBV5-1 and TRBJ2-3; D is unresolved. This CDR3 is 14 amino acids long. Trimming cost V 0 bases and J 5 bases, with 10 bases left between them. Germline CDR1 and CDR2: SGHRS and YFSETQ. CDR3: CASSLATVGDTQYF. The DNA for the CDR3 is TGCGCCAGCAGCTTGGCTACAGTTGGAGATACGCAGTATTTT.

The chain recombines TRBV29-1 with TRBJ2-1; D ambiguous. The CDR3 consists of 14 residues. Germline V gene lookup returns CDR1 SQVTM and CDR2 ANQGSEA. V shed 7 bases and J shed 5 bases, with 18 bases lying between them. The CDR3 DNA sequence: TGCAGCGCCTATAGTGACCTAGGGCACAATGAGCAGTTCTTC. Translation gives CSAYSDLGHNEQFF.

The chain employs TRBV21-1 and TRBJ2-1; TRBD1 is taken as the D call from the table, unchecked against the DNA. TRBV21-1 is flagged as a pseudogene. The CDR3 length is 17 residues. The CDR3 nucleotides read TGTGCCAGCAGCAAAGCCATAAGGGGGAGTGCGCCCAATGAGCAGTTCTTC. Translated: CASSKAIRGSAPNEQFF.

V gene TRBV7-9 combines with J gene TRBJ2-5; 10 bases are a match to TRBD1. The CDR3 loop spans 15 amino acids. The germline gives CDR1 SEHNR, CDR2 FQNEAQ (reference sequence). The ends lost 4 bases at V and 1 base at J; junction bases unmatched: 3. The CDR3 region has the DNA TGTGCCAGCAGCTCGACAGGGGGCCTCCAAGAGACCCAGTACTTC. Its translation: CASSSTGGLQETQYF.

The chain is built from TRBV29-1 and TRBJ2-3; the D is unclear. The V and J ends lost 7 bases and 7 bases respectively, with 18 bases between them. This CDR3 spans 13 amino acids. The germline V gene encodes CDR1 SQVTM and CDR2 ANQGSEA. The CDR3 spells CSGSSGLDYTQYF. For the CDR3, the DNA is TGCAGCGGCTCATCCGGCCTCGACTATACGCAGTATTTT.

V gene TRBV29-1 combines with J gene TRBJ2-1, with D perhaps TRBD1 or TRBD2 (5 bases each). The CDR3 loop spans 14 amino acids. Germline CDR1 and CDR2: SQVTM and ANQGSEA. Trimming removed 6 bases from V and 5 bases from J, with 17 bases in between. This CDR3 is CSVVGDPWDNEQFF. CDR3 sequence (DNA): TGCAGCGTCGTCGGGGACCCCTGGGACAATGAGCAGTTCTTC.

The V and J genes are TRBV4-2 and TRBJ2-5, with D hard to call. This CDR3 has 14 amino acids. The V end was cut by 0 bases, the J end by 2 bases, with 7 bases between. Germline assignment: CDR1 LGHNA and CDR2 YNFKEQ. The CDR3 DNA reads as TGTGCCAGCAGCCAAGAAAAGGGACAAGAGACCCAGTACTTC. Encoded protein: CASSQEKGQETQYF.

The gene calls are TRBV20-1 and TRBJ2-1; 14 positions agree with TRBD2. The J call may be mistaken, given a closer DNA end match to TRBJ2-7. This CDR3 is built from 18 residues. Germline CDR1 reads DFQATT; CDR2 reads SNEGSKA (reference sequence). The CDR3 sequence: CSAYTPGTSGSSYNEQYF. The CDR3 nucleotides read TGCAGTGCCTACACACCCGGGACTAGCGGGAGCTCCTACAATGAGCAGTACTTC.

The V call is TRBV9, the J call TRBJ2-5; 7 bases match TRBD1. The CDR3 length is 12 residues. In germline, CDR1 is SGDLS, CDR2 YYNGEE. The J segment lost 7 bases and the V segment lost 3 bases, leaving 3 bases of the junction unmatched. The CDR3 DNA sequence: TGTGCCAGCAGCGCAAGACAGGGGACCCAGTACTTC. Translation gives CASSARQGTQYF.

The sample holds many counts of this clonotype. V and J are TRBV7-2 and TRBJ2-7; 12 bases align to TRBD2. The CDR3 is made up of 14 amino acids. J lost 6 bases, V lost 5 bases, and 5 bases had no gene match. Germline values: CDR1 SGHTA, CDR2 FQGNSA. CDR3 amino acids: CASSNGLAGREQYF. CDR3 sequence (DNA): TGTGCCAGCAGCAACGGACTAGCGGGACGCGAGCAGTACTTC.

The rearrangement joins TRBV30 to TRBJ2-3; D call uncertain. CDR1 is GTSNPN and CDR2 is SVGIG in the germline V gene (reference sequence). Trimming pared 2 bases from V and 4 bases from J, leaving 10 bases between. The CDR3 has 13 amino acids. The CDR3 region is CAWSTQGSDTQYF. DNA of the CDR3: TGTGCCTGGAGTACCCAAGGGTCAGATACGCAGTATTTT.

This clonotype was picked up many times. The chain links TRBV10-3 to TRBJ2-3, with 16 bases matching TRBD2. V trimming: 6 bases; J trimming: 4 bases; junction bases outside the gene matches: 16. The CDR3 totals 20 residues. CDR1 and CDR2 from the germline V gene are ENHRY and SYGVKD. The CDR3 sequence is CAIRTVPGLAGGPTADTQYF. The CDR3 region has the DNA TGTGCCATCAGGACAGTACCGGGACTAGCGGGAGGGCCAACAGCAGATACGCAGTATTTT.

This clonotype came up a few times. This chain connects TRBV7-8 to TRBJ2-1; 9 bases align to TRBD1. This CDR3 has 15 residues. The J segment lost 5 bases and the V segment lost 8 bases, leaving 10 bases of the junction unmatched. In germline, CDR1 is SGHVS, CDR2 FQNEAQ. This CDR3 reads CASRDRDILDNEQFF. Written as DNA, the CDR3 is TGTGCCAGCCGGGACAGGGACATTTTAGACAATGAGCAGTTCTTC.

This rearrangement joins TRBV27 to TRBJ2-1; TRBD1 matches at 11 bases. CDR3 length: 15 residues. V was clipped by 4 bases and J by 5 bases; unmatched bases: 4. Per the germline V gene, CDR1 is MNHEY and CDR2 is SMNVEV (reference sequence). The CDR3 nucleotides are TGTGCCAGCAGTTCACCGGGACAGGGGGACAATGAGCAGTTCTTC. Translating it yields CASSSPGQGDNEQFF.

This clonotype occurred many times. V usage is TRBV5-1 and J usage is TRBJ2-3; D may be TRBD1 or TRBD2 (5 bases each). CDR1 and CDR2 from the germline V gene are SGHRS and YFSETQ. V lost 6 bases and J 0 bases, leaving 8 bases between the germline ends. The CDR3 sequence is 13 residues long. The CDR3 DNA sequence: TGCGCCAGCAATAGGGACAGCACAGATACGCAGTATTTT. It specifies CASNRDSTDTQYF. The full variable domain, its missing parts supplied by reference TRBV5-1 and TRBJ2-3, is KAGVTQTPRYLIKTRGQQVTLSCSPISGHRSVSWYQQTPGQGLQFLFEYFSETQRNKGNFPGRFSGRQFSNSRSEMNVSTLELGDSALYLCASNRDSTDTQYFGPGTRLTVL.

The sample holds a few counts of this clonotype. The genes are TRBV20-1 and TRBJ2-5; D is unresolved. Trimming removed 2 bases at V and 0 bases at J, with 10 bases between. This CDR3 comprises 14 residues. Germline loops: CDR1 DFQATT, CDR2 SNEGSKA (reference sequence). Here the CDR3 reads CSARLSSNQETQYF. DNA of the CDR3: TGCAGTGCTAGATTGTCCAGCAACCAAGAGACCCAGTACTTC.

The chain has TRBV12-3 or TRBV12-4 and TRBJ1-4; D gene ambiguous. Trimming removed 5 bases at V and 7 bases at J, with 17 bases between. CDR3 size: 15 residues. The CDR3 DNA reads TGTGCCAGCAGTCCCTCGAGCGCCCGGGGTGAAAAACTGTTTTTT. Amino acid sequence: CASSPSSARGEKLFF.

In its sample, this clonotype was seen once. This rearrangement joins TRBV6-2 or TRBV6-3 to TRBJ2-7, with TRBD1 as a possible D gene (5 bases). Germline-derived CDR1 and CDR2 are MNHEY and SVGEGT. CDR3 length equals 14 residues. Trimming took 6 bases from V and 2 from J, leaving 14 bases between them. The CDR3 DNA sequence: TGTGCCAGCAGCCGACAGATTAGCCCCTACGAGCAGTACTTC. Translation gives CASSRQISPYEQYF.